This TCR beta chain was captured by sequencing in a study of blood T cell repertoires in COVID-19 (dated by TCRdb to 2018 to 2020). Study-level background: Collaborator samples came from the United States, Italy and Spain and covered acute and convalescent phases of COVID-19. The material from the prospective study consisted of cDNA or gDNA derived from T cells, B-cell-depleted T cells, or PBMCs. Subjects who had been exposed to COVID-19, were actively infected with it, or had recovered from it provided the deeply sampled blood TCRbeta repertoires that made up the dataset. HLA class I and class II types, where available, came from metadata supplied by the sample provider rather than from assay-based typing. A freely available public database, intended as a resource for researchers studying the immune response to SARS-CoV-2, is where the repertoires were released. Sample metadata almost always included a de-identified subject ID, COVID-19 status, age in years and sex. Samples were obtained from the ongoing ImmuneRACE study (first 160 participants) and from about 1,300 subjects provided by 6 global collaborators.

TCRbeta CDR3 regions were amplified from genomic DNA using the immunoSEQ Assay, a bias-controlled multiplex PCR. On the study's bioinformatics: The number of nucleated cells in each sample was estimated from the amplification of reference gene primers within the assay. To quantify the absolute abundance of each unique TCRbeta CDR3 rearrangement, sequence reads were collapsed and filtered. For each sample, productive Simpson clonality was calculated as the square root of Simpson's diversity index across productive rearrangements. The table comes from immuneACCESS by way of TCRdb, which keeps in-frame sequences with V and J called. Part of the clones is missing from these tables; in studies checked, under half for an unresolved V gene and the rest for unknown reasons. V, J and clone size are taken as reported in that table, and D and trimming were inferred from the DNA itself. This sample has 190,000 or so clones in its table, and around 90% of those were observed once. Clones ranked in the top ten supply approximately 6.7% of the sample.

Whole blood was collected in K2EDTA tubes by collaborating institutions according to the institutions' own protocols. For TCRbeta analysis, collaborators shipped samples as frozen whole blood, isolated PBMCs, or DNA extracted from either of those sample types. Measured from the cysteine to the phenylalanine, the CDR3 is 14 residues long. Just CDR3 DNA is preserved here, 42 bases in frame from base 1. V loses 1 base of germline sequence and J loses 8 bases, and the interval between the two ends is 12 bases. CDR1 and CDR2 were assigned from the germline V gene (reference sequence) as SGHNT and YYREEE. Broad study findings and their caveats: The quantity of clinical and demographic metadata differed by source and by participant and was supplied without curation.

There are a few counts of this clone. The specificity of this receptor is unknown. No much larger clone exists at a distance of one base, and base qualities are not known. The TCR sequence derives from a man aged 35-49 years with acute or convalescent COVID-19. Sequencing was done on a sample of peripheral blood. Here the chain combines TRBV5-4 and TRBJ1-4, with TRBD1 tentatively as D gene (6 bases match). This receptor has the CDR3 CASSLQGRQEKLFF. At the DNA level, the sequence is TGTGCCAGCAGCTTGCAGGGGAGACAGGAAAAACTGTTTTTT. Extended through the reference TRBV5-4 and TRBJ1-4 proteins, this CDR3 yields the full variable domain: ETGVTQSPTHLIKTRGQQVTLRCSSQSGHNTVSWYQQALGQGPQFIFQYYREEENGRGNFPPRFSGLQFPNYSSELNVNALELDDSALYLCASSLQGRQEKLFFGSGTQLSVL.